This TCR beta chain is from a study of cytomegalovirus exposure and HLA in healthy donors. Trimming left V 0 bases short and J 5 bases short, with 16 bases between. The CDR3 covers 16 residues. Germline loops: CDR1 SNHLY, CDR2 FYNNEI. Assay used: immunoSEQ multiplex PCR; TCRdb lists only in-frame clones, some missing. Of 45,000 or so clones in the sample, approximately 93% are singletons; the top ten hold about 2.1%. Details on this clone: Its antigen is unidentified.

Study-level results: Both high specificity and high sensitivity reportedly marked the classifier's diagnosis of cytomegalovirus status. The authors confirmed in vitro that a few CMV-associated chains were specific for CMV antigens.

Input material: PBMCs. V gene TRBV2 combines with J gene TRBJ2-5; weak D call: TRBD2 (7 bases). The TCR originated in a woman in her late teens or twenties in good health and CMV-seronegative. The CDR3 region has the DNA TGTGCCAGCAGTGAAGCGGGTGGGGGGGCGCGGGAGACCCAGTACTTC. Amino acid sequence: CASSEAGGGARETQYF.